This T cell receptor (beta chain) comes out of a study of metastatic and nonmetastatic thyroid tumors. At the level of the study: Blood and tumor or nodule tissue repertoires from malignant and benign thyroid patients were compared.

With V trimmed by 8 bases and J by 6 bases, 12 bases remained unmatched. CDR1 MDHEN and CDR2 SYDVKM come from the germline V gene. This CDR3 has 14 residues. As handled by the study authors: The study built a papillary thyroid cancer distant-metastasis classifier from CDR3 differences across clinicopathological groups. TCRdb reassembled clones from the PCR reads with MiXCR. These V and J calls originate from TCRdb's pipeline instead of the authors' own analysis. The sample consists of tens of thousands of clones, approximately 24% of them appearing once. Ahead of thyroid surgery, no patient had received treatment of any kind.

This receptor was taken from a male donor with papillary thyroid cancer or a benign thyroid nodule (not recorded which). Some clones in this sample may be carry-over from other donors' samples. Sequenced: tumor tissue. The rearrangement uses TRBV28 and TRBJ2-7; TRBD1 agrees at 8 bases. CDR3 loop: CASVLYRGESEQYF. In DNA form, the CDR3 reads TGTGCCAGCGTCCTGTACAGGGGGGAGTCCGAGCAGTACTTC.